This TCR beta chain is from a study of blood T cell repertoires in COVID-19. The wider study: The United States, Italy and Spain supplied acute and convalescent COVID-19 samples. From T cells, B-cell-depleted T cells, or PBMCs came the material, which was cDNA or gDNA.

The CDR3 spans 15 residues. Trimming cost V 2 bases and J 3 bases; bases outside gene matches: 4. Germline-derived CDR1 and CDR2 are SGHVS and FQNEAQ. Original processing methods: Amplification from reference gene primers served as the basis for estimated nucleated cell counts. Measured with immunoSEQ multiplex PCR; TCRdb has only the in-frame clones, and not every one. D and trimming were read from the DNA, whereas the V and J calls and clone size are those reported in that table. The table shows under 75,000 clones, with around 87% occurring only once. The sequenced material came from peripheral blood. This receptor was taken from a woman aged 18-29 years with acute or convalescent COVID-19. The rearrangement uses TRBV7-8 and TRBJ1-2; 9 positions agree with TRBD1. CDR3 DNA sequence: TGTGCCAGCAGCTTAAGGACAGGGGCTGACTATGGCTACACCTTC. Residues: CASSLRTGADYGYTF.